These T cell receptor beta chains were read from a single sample in a study of control samples from healthy donors and cancer patients. The repertoire was sequenced with immunoSEQ multiplex PCR; TCRdb's copy has only in-frame clones and lacks some. The table lists 100,000 to 150,000 clones, around nine tenths of them singletons. The specimen sequenced was blood. These receptor sequences come from a man aged 35 to 55 in good health. CDR3s include the opening cysteine and the closing phenylalanine or tryptophan. A D gene is named only where the DNA matches it firmly. Expanded clones are given a class, and other clones once, few, many or no size at all.

V gene	clone size	J gene	D gene	CDR3 protein	CDR3 DNA
TRBV5-1	once	TRBJ1-1	.	CASSKLGVGNTEAFF	TGCGCCAGCAGCAAATTGGGGGTGGGGAACACTGAAGCTTTCTTT
TRBV2	.	TRBJ1-1	TRBD1	CASSLTGVLAEAFF	TGTGCCAGCAGCTTGACAGGGGTCTTGGCTGAAGCTTTCTTT
TRBV7-2	.	TRBJ1-1	.	CASSLGHNTEAFF	TGTGCCAGCAGCTTAGGACATAACACTGAAGCTTTCTTT
TRBV2	.	TRBJ1-2	TRBD1	CASNPTGAMGTTF	TGTGCCAGCAATCCGACAGGGGCTATGGGTACCACCTTC
TRBV19	.	TRBJ2-2	TRBD1	CASRTRDRGAGTGELFF	TGTGCCAGTAGGACACGTGACAGGGGTGCGGGCACCGGGGAGCTGTTTTTT
TRBV2	.	TRBJ1-1	.	CASSVQPNTEAFF	TGTGCCAGCAGTGTACAGCCGAACACTGAAGCTTTCTTT
TRBV7-8	.	TRBJ2-2	.	CASSWTLNTGELFF	TGTGCCAGCAGCTGGACCCTAAACACCGGGGAGCTGTTTTTT
TRBV5-5	.	TRBJ1-5	.	CASSSHSGNQPQHF	TGTGCCAGCAGCTCCCACAGCGGCAATCAGCCCCAGCATTTT
TRBV5-4	.	TRBJ2-7	TRBD2	CASSPYQGLAAYWGNEQYF	TGTGCCAGCAGCCCGTATCAAGGACTAGCGGCCTATTGGGGAAACGAGCAGTACTTC
TRBV18	.	TRBJ2-7	TRBD1	CASSPLNARSGQGNTGYEQYF	TGTGCCAGCTCACCACTGAACGCGAGGTCGGGACAGGGTAATACTGGCTACGAGCAGTACTTC
TRBV28	once	TRBJ1-1	TRBD1	CASRSQGTEAFF	TGTGCCAGCAGGTCACAGGGGACTGAAGCTTTCTTT
TRBV6-5	.	TRBJ1-5	.	CASMNGDGNQPQHF	TGTGCCAGCATGAACGGGGACGGCAATCAGCCCCAGCATTTT
TRBV15	.	TRBJ1-5	.	CATSRLPGQPQHF	TGTGCCACCAGCAGACTCCCTGGTCAGCCCCAGCATTTT
TRBV5-1	few	TRBJ1-1	.	CASSSDGRMNTEAFF	TGCGCCAGCAGCTCGGACGGGCGTATGAACACTGAAGCTTTCTTT
TRBV10-3	.	TRBJ1-3	.	CAISESSRAVGNTIYF	TGTGCCATCAGTGAGTCGAGTAGGGCAGTTGGAAACACCATATATTTT
TRBV5-4	.	TRBJ2-7	.	CASSLRPHSYEQYF	TGTGCCAGCAGCTTGCGACCACACTCCTACGAGCAGTACTTC
TRBV19	once	TRBJ1-5	.	CASTQTSNQPQHF	TGTGCCAGTACCCAGACAAGCAATCAGCCCCAGCATTTT
TRBV3-1/TRBV3-2	.	TRBJ2-3	.	CASSQWRGRTDTQYF	TGTGCCAGCAGCCAATGGCGGGGGCGCACAGATACGCAGTATTTT
TRBV6-4	.	TRBJ2-3	TRBD2	CASSDRAGGGDTQYF	TGTGCCAGCAGTGACCGAGCGGGGGGAGGAGATACGCAGTATTTT
TRBV3-1/TRBV3-2	.	TRBJ2-1	TRBD1	CASSLRQGNPYNEQFF	TGTGCCAGCAGCCTGCGACAGGGGAACCCCTACAATGAGCAGTTCTTC
TRBV4-1	.	TRBJ1-2	.	CASSQGITNYGYTF	TGCGCCAGCAGCCAAGGGATTACCAACTATGGCTACACCTTC
TRBV6-2/TRBV6-3	.	TRBJ2-5	.	CASSKRTDKETQYF	TGTGCCAGCAGTAAACGGACGGATAAAGAGACCCAGTACTTC
TRBV9	.	TRBJ2-1	.	CASSGVRNEQFF	TGTGCCAGCAGCGGGGTACGGAATGAGCAGTTCTTC
TRBV2	.	TRBJ2-2	.	CASSESTGGDPGELFF	TGTGCCAGCAGTGAATCAACAGGGGGGGATCCCGGGGAGCTGTTTTTT
TRBV14	.	TRBJ1-1	.	CASSHRRQLVPEAFF	TGTGCCAGCAGCCATCGTAGACAGCTCGTACCTGAAGCTTTCTTT
TRBV2	once	TRBJ2-6	.	CASTQFRGATSYRSGANVLTF	TGTGCCAGCACGCAATTTCGGGGGGCCACCTCCTATCGCTCTGGGGCCAACGTCCTGACTTTC
TRBV12-5	once	TRBJ2-2	.	CASGSTGGANTGELFF	TGTGCTAGTGGTTCAACAGGGGGGGCGAACACCGGGGAGCTGTTTTTT
TRBV20-1	.	TRBJ1-2	.	CSALDFYGYTF	TGCAGTGCTCTTGACTTTTATGGCTACACCTTC
TRBV2	.	TRBJ1-1	.	CASTHENTEAFF	TGTGCCAGCACGCATGAGAACACTGAAGCTTTCTTT
TRBV28	.	TRBJ2-4	.	CASGETGLAKNIQYF	TGTGCCAGCGGGGAGACAGGCCTAGCCAAAAACATTCAGTACTTC
TRBV11-2	.	TRBJ1-1	.	CASSLAGAAEAFF	TGTGCCAGCAGCTTGGCCGGGGCGGCTGAAGCTTTCTTT
TRBV24-1	.	TRBJ2-1	.	CATSDLPNHNEQFF	TGTGCCACCAGTGATTTGCCCAACCACAATGAGCAGTTCTTC
TRBV28	.	TRBJ2-2	.	CASRPHGPGTGELFF	TGTGCCAGCAGACCACACGGACCGGGGACCGGGGAGCTGTTTTTT
TRBV6-5	.	TRBJ2-2	TRBD2	CASSHSGENTGELFF	TGTGCCAGCAGCCATAGCGGGGAGAACACCGGGGAGCTGTTTTTT
TRBV29-1	.	TRBJ2-1	.	CSVASEQFF	TGCAGCGTTGCGAGTGAGCAGTTCTTC
TRBV7-2	.	TRBJ2-5	TRBD2	CASSLSGGETQYF	TGTGCCAGCAGCTTATCCGGGGGGGAGACCCAGTACTTC
TRBV7-8	.	TRBJ1-5	TRBD1	CASSSRTGIDGNQPQHF	TGTGCCAGCAGCTCCCGGACAGGGATTGATGGCAATCAGCCCCAGCATTTT
TRBV7-9	.	TRBJ1-2	.	CASSLDDFYGYTF	TGTGCCAGCAGCTTAGATGACTTCTATGGCTACACCTTC
TRBV6-5	.	TRBJ1-2	.	CASSPDGNYGYTF	TGTGCCAGCAGTCCGGACGGAAACTATGGCTACACCTTC
TRBV7-9	.	TRBJ2-1	.	CASSSSQGNEQFF	TGTGCCAGCAGCAGCTCACAGGGAAATGAGCAGTTCTTC
TRBV7-3	.	TRBJ2-3	.	CASKHSGVSTDTQYF	TGTGCCAGCAAACACTCAGGGGTGAGCACAGATACGCAGTATTTT
TRBV7-3	.	TRBJ2-3	.	CASSSNRADTQYF	TGTGCCAGCAGCAGTAACAGGGCTGATACGCAGTATTTT
TRBV6-5	.	TRBJ2-3	TRBD1	CASSYSPQGLDTQYF	TGTGCCAGCAGTTACTCACCACAGGGGTTAGATACGCAGTATTTT
TRBV7-3	once	TRBJ2-2	.	CASSPGFSTGELFF	TGTGCCAGCAGCCCCGGGTTTAGCACCGGGGAGCTGTTTTTT
TRBV5-1	.	TRBJ2-7	.	CASSFDRPGYEQYF	TGCGCCAGCAGCTTCGACAGGCCAGGCTACGAGCAGTACTTC
TRBV19	.	TRBJ1-1	.	CASRSTGGVTEAFF	TGTGCCAGTAGATCGACGGGGGGTGTCACTGAAGCTTTCTTT
TRBV4-1	.	TRBJ2-1	.	CASSHILPRGGGDEQFF	TGCGCCAGCAGCCACATACTTCCGAGGGGGGGCGGAGATGAGCAGTTCTTC
TRBV3-1/TRBV3-2	.	TRBJ1-2	.	CASSQGSFAGLNYGYTF	TGTGCCAGCAGCCAAGGAAGTTTCGCAGGATTAAACTATGGCTACACCTTC